This note documents a single TCR beta chain sequence. This clonotype has only one observation. Its antigen is unknown. No much larger clone is present one base from it, and per-base qualities are unavailable. Single-read evidence is weak. The data were obtained in a study of CD8 T cells in Susac syndrome (dated by TCRdb to between 2017 and 2020). Study-level background: Of the Susac syndrome patients who were sequenced, over five had clinically active disease and roughly 8 were in clinical remission. At the time of blood withdrawal, Susac syndrome patients were either therapy-naive, taking corticosteroids (with some also receiving IVIg), or on IVIg alone. Repertoire sequencing was used to test whether CD8+ T cell activation and differentiation in Susac syndrome was antigen driven.

The research as a whole found: The CD4+ T cell repertoire of patients with Susac syndrome showed no detectable clonal expansion. The number of individuals in the TCR sequencing and HLA analysis was acknowledged as relatively small.

The CDR3 numbers 15 residues from cysteine through phenylalanine. Only the CDR3 region is kept as DNA, spanning 45 bases read in frame from base 1. Sequences MNHEY (CDR1) and SVGEGT (CDR2) are obtained from the germline V gene. Germline trimming amounts to 7 bases on V and 2 bases on J, with 5 as the count of junction bases outside the gene matches. RNA was extracted with the RNeasy kit and roughly 0.5 to 1 ug was reverse transcribed using random hexamers. TCR beta CDR3 regions were amplified with the immunoSEQ multiplex PCR assay covering 54 Vbeta and 13 Jbeta segments. PCR amplification bias was corrected by using a synthetic template baseline for primer optimization and computational correction. Under the source paper's analysis protocol: Reads were annotated to V, D and J genes according to IMGT and were analyzed with immunoSEQ Analyzer, with only productive sequences retained. Clonality was calculated as one minus the Shannon entropy normalized by log2 of the number of productive unique sequences. For each patient and control, public and private clones were evaluated among the 100 most prevalent clones. Susac-specific clones were defined as absent from healthy and MS cohorts, roughly 1,100 published viral clones and other ImmuneACCESS disease sequences. Using fastp trimming at Q25 and MiXCR clonotype assembly, TCRdb reanalyzed the public sequencing data and kept in-frame beta chains. Every CDR3 protein is listed once, alongside the most common genes and DNA of its rows. The V and J calls and clone size come from TCRdb's table, not from the authors' own analysis. The sample has some 200,000 distinct CDR3 sequences on record, under 97% of them singletons. The top ten clones comprise 0.098% of the sample.

High-throughput TCR beta sequencing profiled peripheral blood CD8+ and CD4+ T cells from healthy donors, Susac syndrome patients and multiple sclerosis patients. Recently defined diagnostic criteria for definite or probable disease were met by the Susac syndrome patients. Bulk CD8+ and CD4+ T cells were purified magnetically by negative isolation, whereas CD8+ TEMRA cells were enriched by FACS. Blood was collected in EDTA tubes and processed within 24 hours, with PBMCs isolated through density gradient centrifugation. PBMCs destined for TCR sequencing were cryopreserved in liquid nitrogen and later thawed in a 37 °C water bath. A purity of at least 90% was achieved for sorted or isolated CD4+, CD8+ and CD8+ TEMRA cells.

The specimen sequenced was CD4+ T cells from PBMCs. This TCR was recovered from a human donor with Susac syndrome. The chain employs TRBV6-2 or TRBV6-3 and TRBJ2-5, with 12 central nucleotides matching TRBD2. The DNA sequence follows: TGTGCCAGCACCAGACTAGCGGGGGTACAAGAGACCCAGTACTTC. Its protein is CASTRLAGVQETQYF.